This passage covers 7 T cell receptor beta chains from one sample sequenced in a study of neurological immune-mediated disorders. TCRdb re-called the 5' RACE reads through MiXCR, storing one row per CDR3 protein. In the table there are 50,000 to 60,000 distinct CDR3 sequences, more than 3% of which are singletons. Sequencing input: CD4+ T cells from blood. These receptors originate from a woman aged 40 to 49 with multiple sclerosis.

CDR3 nucleotide sequence: TGTGCCAGCAGCCCACAGTTCACGCAGTTCTTC. The encoded protein is CASSPQFTQFF. This chain links TRBV7-9 with TRBJ2-1; no clear D. Between the trimmed V and J ends, which lost 5 bases and 12 bases, there was a span of 11 bases. The germline V gene encodes CDR1 SEHNR and CDR2 FQNEAQ (reference sequence). There are 11 residues in the CDR3.

This clonotype was seen at least ten times. This chain uses TRBV3-1 with TRBJ2-7; D perhaps matches TRBD2 (6 bases). V was clipped by 1 base and J by 0 bases, with 13 bases between them. Germline assignment: CDR1 LGHDT and CDR2 YNNKEL (reference sequence). CDR3 length: 16 residues. In nucleotides, the CDR3 is TGTGCCAGCAGCCAAGGGGCCGGGAGCCTCTCCTACGAGCAGTACTTC. Translating gives CASSQGAGSLSYEQYF.

In its sample, this clonotype was seen many times. V and J are TRBV7-8 and TRBJ2-2; possibly TRBD1 for D (6 bases). Germline CDR1 and CDR2: SGHVS and FQNEAQ. This CDR3 contains 18 residues. V was trimmed by 4 bases and J by 2 bases, leaving 20 bases between them. The CDR3 DNA reads as TGTGCCAGCAGCTCTACTCGCCGCCACAGGGTAAACACCGGGGAGCTGTTTTTT. Its protein is CASSSTRRHRVNTGELFF.

This clonotype is categorized as medium-sized (0.01 to 0.1%). The chain is built from TRBV5-1 and TRBJ2-1; tentatively, D is TRBD2 (6 bases). The V end was cut by 0 bases, the J end by 3 bases, with 22 bases between. CDR3 length: 19 residues. Per germline, CDR1 SGHRS and CDR2 YFSETQ. This chain's CDR3 is CASSLDRRGEVHFYNEQFF. DNA of the CDR3: TGCGCCAGCAGCTTGGATCGGAGGGGAGAGGTTCATTTCTACAATGAGCAGTTCTTC. The full variable domain, in which reference TRBV5-1 and TRBJ2-1 provide the parts outside the CDR3, is KAGVTQTPRYLIKTRGQQVTLSCSPISGHRSVSWYQQTPGQGLQFLFEYFSETQRNKGNFPGRFSGRQFSNSRSEMNVSTLELGDSALYLCASSLDRRGEVHFYNEQFFGPGTRLTVL.

This clonotype occurred many times. The CDR3 loop reads CASSLDAGANYGYTF. The CDR3 bases are TGTGCCAGCAGCCTCGACGCTGGGGCTAACTATGGCTACACCTTC. The chain carries TRBV7-9 and TRBJ1-2; D unresolved. Germline V gene data show CDR1 as SEHNR and CDR2 as FQNEAQ (reference sequence). Trimming removed 5 bases at V and 0 bases at J, with 13 bases between. This CDR3 is 15 amino acids long. Drawing the rest from reference TRBV7-9 and TRBJ1-2, the complete variable domain is DTGVSQNPRHKITKRGQNVTFRCDPISEHNRLYWYRQTLGQGPEFLTYFQNEAQLEKSRLLSDRFSAERPKGSFSTLEIQRTEQGDSAMYLCASSLDAGANYGYTFGSGTRLTVV.

This clonotype was counted at least ten times. The chain employs TRBV5-1 and TRBJ1-2; 9 bases map to TRBD1. V lost 2 bases to trimming and J lost 8 bases; unmatched junction nucleotides: 7. The CDR3 has 14 residues. In germline, CDR1 is SGHRS, CDR2 YFSETQ. The CDR3 protein is CASSLIQGAWGYTF. CDR3 bases: TGCGCCAGCAGCTTAATACAGGGGGCCTGGGGCTACACCTTC.

The sample holds many counts of this clonotype. This chain uses TRBV5-1 with TRBJ1-1, with D tentatively TRBD1 (6 bases). V dropped 0 bases and J dropped 3 bases, with 12 bases sitting between them. The CDR3 is 15 amino acids. Per germline, CDR1 SGHRS and CDR2 YFSETQ. CDR3 bases: TGCGCCAGCAGCTTGGCCACAGGGAGTCACACTGAAGCTTTCTTT. Amino acids: CASSLATGSHTEAFF.